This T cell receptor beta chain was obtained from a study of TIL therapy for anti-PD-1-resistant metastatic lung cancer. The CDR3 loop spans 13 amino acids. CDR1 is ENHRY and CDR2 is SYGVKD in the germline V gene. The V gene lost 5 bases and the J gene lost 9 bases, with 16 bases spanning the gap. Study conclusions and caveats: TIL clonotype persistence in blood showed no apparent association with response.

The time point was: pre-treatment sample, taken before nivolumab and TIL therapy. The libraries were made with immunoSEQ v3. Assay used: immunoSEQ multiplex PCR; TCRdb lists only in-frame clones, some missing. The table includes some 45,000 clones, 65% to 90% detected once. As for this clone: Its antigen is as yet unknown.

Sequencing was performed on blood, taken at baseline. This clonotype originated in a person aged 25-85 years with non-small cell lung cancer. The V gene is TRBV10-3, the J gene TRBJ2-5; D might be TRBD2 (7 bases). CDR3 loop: CAISKGGEGAQYF. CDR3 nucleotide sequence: TGTGCCATCAGTAAAGGGGGGGAAGGGGCCCAGTACTTC.